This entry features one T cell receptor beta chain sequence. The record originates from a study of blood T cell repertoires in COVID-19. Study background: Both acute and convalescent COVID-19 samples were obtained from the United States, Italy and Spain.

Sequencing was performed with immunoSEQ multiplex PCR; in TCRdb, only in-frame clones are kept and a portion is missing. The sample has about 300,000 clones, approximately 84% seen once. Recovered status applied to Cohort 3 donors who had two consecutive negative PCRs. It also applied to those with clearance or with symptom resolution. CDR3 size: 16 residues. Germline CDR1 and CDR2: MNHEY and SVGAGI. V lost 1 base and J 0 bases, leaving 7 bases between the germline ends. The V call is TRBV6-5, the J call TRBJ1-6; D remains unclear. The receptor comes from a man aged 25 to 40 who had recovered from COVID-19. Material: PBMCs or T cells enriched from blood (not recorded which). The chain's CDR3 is CASSYYLGSYNSPLHF. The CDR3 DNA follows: TGTGCCAGCAGTTACTACCTCGGCTCCTATAATTCACCCCTCCACTTT.